The 21 T cell receptor beta chains in this list originate from one sample, sequenced in a study of blood T cells in healthy people across ages. Sample-barcoded 5' priming and a J-beta primer mix drove a second PCR of about 6 to 11 cycles. Via MiXCR, TCRdb re-called the 5' RACE reads, giving one row per CDR3 protein. Among 550,000 to 750,000 distinct CDR3 sequences listed, roughly 21% were seen once. The material sequenced was blood. The source of these receptors is a man between 65 and 79 years old in good health.

The table lists this clonotype with many counts. The chain couples TRBV5-5 to TRBJ1-1; no firm D call. This CDR3 is built from 12 residues. CDR1 and CDR2 (germline): SGHKS, YYEKEE (reference sequence). The V and J ends lost 7 bases and 8 bases respectively, with 15 bases between them. The CDR3 nucleotides read TGTGCCAGCGAGATCAGAAAAACCGAAGCTTTCTTT. Its protein product is CASEIRKTEAFF.

V is TRBV7-9 and J is TRBJ2-3; possible D gene TRBD2, 6 bases. Germline V gene lookup returns CDR1 SEHNR and CDR2 FQNEAQ (reference sequence). The CDR3 is 15 amino acids. The germline V and J ends were trimmed by 5 bases and 0 bases, with 12 bases remaining between them. This chain's CDR3 is CASSVGAGSTDTQYF. CDR3 DNA sequence: TGTGCCAGCAGCGTTGGGGCGGGGAGCACAGATACGCAGTATTTT.

This clonotype was observed a handful of times. The CDR3 bases are TGCAGCGTTGGGACGACAGGGGTAGAGACCCAGTACTTC. This sequence encodes CSVGTTGVETQYF. The chain uses TRBV29-1 and TRBJ2-5; TRBD1 matches 8 bases. After removal of 4 bases from V and 4 bases from J, the junction contained 5 bases not matched to a gene. This CDR3 has 13 residues. The germline V gene has CDR1 SQVTM and CDR2 ANQGSEA.

This clonotype has a handful of counts. The chain links TRBV7-9 to TRBJ1-2; unclear D gene. Germline CDR1 reads SEHNR; CDR2 reads FQNEAQ (reference sequence). V lost 4 bases, J lost 0 bases, and 12 bases lay in between. This CDR3 contains 15 residues. CDR3: CASSSGHTPNYGYTF. The CDR3 DNA reads as TGTGCCAGCAGCTCAGGTCACACTCCTAACTATGGCTACACCTTC. The entire variable domain, with the rest obtained from reference TRBV7-9 and TRBJ1-2, is as follows: DTGVSQNPRHKITKRGQNVTFRCDPISEHNRLYWYRQTLGQGPEFLTYFQNEAQLEKSRLLSDRFSAERPKGSFSTLEIQRTEQGDSAMYLCASSSGHTPNYGYTFGSGTRLTVV.

J is TRBJ1-6 and V is TRBV20-1; D gene unclear. Trimming shortened V by 4 bases and J by 6 bases, and 13 bases separated the two germline ends. This CDR3 has 14 amino acids. Germline V gene data show CDR1 as DFQATT and CDR2 as SNEGSKA (reference sequence). The CDR3 region is CSATRPRVNSPLHF. The DNA for the CDR3 is TGCAGTGCTACCCGGCCAAGGGTTAATTCACCCCTCCACTTT.

This clonotype was found a few times. This chain connects TRBV20-1 to TRBJ2-6, with 8 positions matching TRBD1. CDR1 and CDR2 from the germline V gene are DFQATT and SNEGSKA (reference sequence). The CDR3 totals 17 residues. V gave up 4 bases and J gave up 0 bases; unmatched junction bases: 8. The CDR3 nucleotides are TGCAGTGCTACCGGGACAGGATCTATCTCTGGGGCCAACGTCCTGACTTTC. It codes for CSATGTGSISGANVLTF.

This clonotype was seen ten or more times. V and J are TRBV7-2 and TRBJ2-5; D remains unclear. V dropped 5 bases and J dropped 5 bases, with 12 bases sitting between them. The CDR3 spans 13 residues. Germline lookup yields CDR1 SGHTA and CDR2 FQGNSA. The DNA for the CDR3 is TGTGCCAGCAGCGGGCAGCGAGCCGAGACCCAGTACTTC. It yields the protein CASSGQRAETQYF.

Many counts were recorded for this clonotype. The chain carries TRBV11-1 and TRBJ2-4; tentatively, D is TRBD1 (6 bases). Trimming cost V 3 bases and J 5 bases, with 8 bases left between them. The CDR3 has 13 amino acids. Per the germline V gene, CDR1 is SGHAT and CDR2 is FQDESV (reference sequence). The CDR3 DNA is TGTGCCAGCAGCTTTTCAGGGGAAAACATTCAGTACTTC. Translating it yields CASSFSGENIQYF.

This clonotype was seen many times. The chain couples TRBV2 to TRBJ2-3; the D gene is possibly TRBD1 (5 bases). The CDR3 spans 16 residues. Germline lookup yields CDR1 SNHLY and CDR2 FYNNEI. Trimming removed 0 bases at V and 6 bases at J, with 16 bases between. The CDR3 loop is CASSEARTPPVDTQYF. DNA of the CDR3: TGTGCCAGCAGTGAAGCGCGGACACCTCCAGTGGATACGCAGTATTTT.

The chain couples TRBV11-2 to TRBJ2-6; TRBD1 is a possible D gene (6 bases). This CDR3 spans 20 amino acids. The V gene lost 5 bases and the J gene lost 0 bases, with 23 bases spanning the gap. In germline, CDR1 is SGHAT, CDR2 FQNNGV. The CDR3 DNA reads as TGTGCCAGCAGCGACCCTCTTAGACAGGCTGTGTCCTCTGGGGCCAACGTCCTGACTTTC. The encoded protein is CASSDPLRQAVSSGANVLTF.

This clonotype was observed a handful of times. The gene calls are TRBV3-1 and TRBJ2-4; D gene uncertain. CDR1 and CDR2 from the germline V gene are LGHDT and YNNKEL (reference sequence). V dropped 1 base and J dropped 8 bases, with 3 bases sitting between them. This CDR3 is 11 amino acids long. The CDR3 bases are TGTGCCAGCAGCCAAGGGTACATTCAGTACTTC. Protein product: CASSQGYIQYF.

The chain has TRBV6-5 and TRBJ1-1, with D uncertain. Between the trimmed V and J ends, which lost 0 bases and 0 bases, there was a span of 11 bases. Germline values: CDR1 MNHEY, CDR2 SVGAGI. The CDR3 totals 16 residues. For the CDR3, the DNA is TGTGCCAGCAGTTACTCGGGCGTAGGGATGAACACTGAAGCTTTCTTT. Its protein is CASSYSGVGMNTEAFF.

The V and J genes are TRBV7-2 and TRBJ2-7, with D maybe TRBD2 (6 bases). The CDR3 is 15 amino acids. Germline-derived CDR1 and CDR2 are SGHTA and FQGNSA. V was pared by 1 base and J by 2 bases, with 12 bases between. Here the CDR3 DNA reads TGTGCCAGCAGCTTAGGGAGGGGCGGTGCCTACGAGCAGTACTTC. Its protein is CASSLGRGGAYEQYF.

V gene TRBV5-1 combines with J gene TRBJ2-5, with TRBD2 identical over 12 bases. The J call may be in error: the DNA end matches TRBJ2-7 better. The CDR3 has 17 residues. The germline V gene has CDR1 SGHRS and CDR2 YFSETQ. CDR3 coding DNA: TGCGCCAGCAGCTTGGGGACTAGCGGGATATCTCCCTACGAGCAGTACTTC. Translated, it gives CASSLGTSGISPYEQYF.

This clonotype turned up a few times. Being one base from a much bigger clone, this may be a read error. This rearrangement joins TRBV29-1 to TRBJ2-5; TRBD2 agrees at 9 bases. Germline V gives CDR1 SQVTM, CDR2 ANQGSEA. This CDR3 has 13 amino acids. DNA for the CDR3: TGCAGCGTTGGGGGACTAGCTCAGGAGACCCAGTGCTTC. This sequence encodes CSVGGLAQETQCF.

The rearrangement links TRBV6-5 to TRBJ2-4; the match to TRBD1 covers 7 bases. V shed 0 bases and J 2 bases; nucleotides not matched to a gene: 7. CDR1 and CDR2 (germline): MNHEY, SVGAGI. The CDR3 length is 17 residues. As DNA, the CDR3 is TGTGCCAGCAGTTACTCGGCCACAGGGGTGACCAAAAACATTCAGTACTTC. Translating it yields CASSYSATGVTKNIQYF.

This chain joins TRBV20-1 and TRBJ2-1, with D perhaps being TRBD1 or TRBD2 (6 bases each). The CDR3 spans 16 residues. Trimming took off 8 bases at V and 3 bases at J, with 23 bases between the two ends. In germline, CDR1 is DFQATT, CDR2 SNEGSKA (reference sequence). DNA of the CDR3: TGCAGTACGACGCTAGGGGGGCTAACTATCTACAATGAGCAGTTCTTC. Its protein is CSTTLGGLTIYNEQFF.

This clonotype was seen more than once but under ten times. The chain is built from TRBV7-6 and TRBJ1-5, with D possibly matching TRBD1 (5 bases). The CDR3 contains 13 residues. CDR1 and CDR2 from the germline V gene are SGHVS and FNYEAQ. Trimming left V 3 bases short and J 7 bases short, with 10 bases between. The CDR3 nucleotides read TGTGCCAGCAGCTTCGGGGCCGGGCAGCCCCAGCATTTT. It encodes CASSFGAGQPQHF.

This clonotype turned up a few times. The chain joins TRBV3-1 to TRBJ2-7; D is possibly TRBD2 (7 bases). Trimming took off 4 bases at V and 2 bases at J, with 15 bases between the two ends. The CDR3 extends over 15 amino acids. Germline V gene lookup returns CDR1 LGHDT and CDR2 YNNKEL (reference sequence). The CDR3 sequence: CASSRGASGAYEQYF. The CDR3 DNA reads as TGTGCCAGCAGCCGGGGGGCTAGCGGTGCCTACGAGCAGTACTTC.

This clonotype was found a few times. CDR3 nucleotides: TGTGCCAGCAGCTTAGTGGTTTCGCGGGGCGGTTCCACAGATACGCAGTATTTT. Encoded protein: CASSLVVSRGGSTDTQYF. This chain joins TRBV7-2 and TRBJ2-3; weak D call: TRBD2 (6 bases). The V and J ends lost 1 base and 2 bases respectively, with 19 bases between them. Germline assignment: CDR1 SGHTA and CDR2 FQGNSA. CDR3 size: 18 residues.

This clonotype was seen a handful of times. The genes are TRBV20-1 and TRBJ1-1; D unresolved. The CDR3 contains 13 residues. Looked up from germline, CDR1 is DFQATT and CDR2 is SNEGSKA (reference sequence). Between the trimmed V and J ends, which lost 0 bases and 8 bases, there was a span of 13 bases. CDR3 protein: CSARDLVVLEAFF. The CDR3 region has the DNA TGCAGTGCTAGAGATCTTGTAGTCCTCGAAGCTTTCTTT.